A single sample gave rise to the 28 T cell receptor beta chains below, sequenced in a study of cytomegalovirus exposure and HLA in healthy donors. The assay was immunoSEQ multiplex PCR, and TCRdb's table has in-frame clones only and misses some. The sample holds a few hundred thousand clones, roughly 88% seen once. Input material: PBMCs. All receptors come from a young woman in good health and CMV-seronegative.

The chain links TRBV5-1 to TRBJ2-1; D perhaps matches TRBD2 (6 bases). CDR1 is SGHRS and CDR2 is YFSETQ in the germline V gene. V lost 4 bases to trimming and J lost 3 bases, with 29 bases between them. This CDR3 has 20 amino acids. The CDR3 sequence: CASSTSSSGPGLGNYNEQFF. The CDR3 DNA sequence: TGCGCCAGCAGCACCTCCTCGTCCGGACCGGGACTTGGGAACTACAATGAGCAGTTCTTC.

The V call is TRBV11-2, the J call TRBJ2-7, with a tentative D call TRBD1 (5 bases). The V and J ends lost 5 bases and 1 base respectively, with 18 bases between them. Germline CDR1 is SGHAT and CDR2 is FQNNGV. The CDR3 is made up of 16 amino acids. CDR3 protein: CASSPRQGSVSYEQYF. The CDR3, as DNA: TGTGCCAGCAGCCCACGTCAGGGCTCCGTTTCCTACGAGCAGTACTTC.

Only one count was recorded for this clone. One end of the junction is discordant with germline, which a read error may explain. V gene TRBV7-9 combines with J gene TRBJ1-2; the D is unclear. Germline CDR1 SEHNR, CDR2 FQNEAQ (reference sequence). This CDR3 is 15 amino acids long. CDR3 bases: TGTGCCAGCAGCCCCGACTCGCTGGCAGACCTAACAACCGAATTC. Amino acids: CASSPDSLADLTTEF.

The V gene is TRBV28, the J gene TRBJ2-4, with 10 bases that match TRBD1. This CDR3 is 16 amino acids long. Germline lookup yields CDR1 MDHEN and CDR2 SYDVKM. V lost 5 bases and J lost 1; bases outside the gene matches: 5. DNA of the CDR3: TGTGCCAGCAGTGCGACAGGGGGCGTGGCCAAAAACATTCAGTACTTC. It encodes CASSATGGVAKNIQYF.

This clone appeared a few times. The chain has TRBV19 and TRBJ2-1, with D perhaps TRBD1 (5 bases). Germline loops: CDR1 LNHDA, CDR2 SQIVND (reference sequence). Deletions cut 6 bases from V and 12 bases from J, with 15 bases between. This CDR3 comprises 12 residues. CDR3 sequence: CASRRWGGGQFF. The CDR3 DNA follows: TGTGCCAGTAGGCGTTGGGGCGGTGGGCAGTTCTTC.

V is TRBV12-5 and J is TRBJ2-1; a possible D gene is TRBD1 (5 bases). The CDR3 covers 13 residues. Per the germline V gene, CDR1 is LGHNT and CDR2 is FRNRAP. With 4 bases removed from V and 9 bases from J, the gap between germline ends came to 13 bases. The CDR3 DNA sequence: TGTGCTAGTGGTTCCAGGACATTGGCTGAGCAGTTCTTC. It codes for CASGSRTLAEQFF.

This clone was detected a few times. The CDR3 nucleotides read TGTGCCATCAGTCTTTCCCGACAGGGGGTCGACTACGAGCAGTACTTC. Its protein is CAISLSRQGVDYEQYF. The genes are TRBV10-3 and TRBJ2-7, with TRBD1 matching 9 bases. CDR1 and CDR2 from the germline V gene are ENHRY and SYGVKD. The CDR3 has 16 residues. J lost 3 bases, V lost 5 bases, and 11 bases had no gene match.

The CDR3 sequence: CASSGGGREETQYF. CDR3 in DNA: TGTGCCAGCAGTGGCGGCGGGAGGGAAGAGACCCAGTACTTC. This chain connects TRBV28 to TRBJ2-5, with TRBD2 identical over 9 bases. The CDR3 contains 14 residues. Trimming removed 5 bases from V and 3 bases from J; junction bases left unmatched: 4. Germline lookup yields CDR1 MDHEN and CDR2 SYDVKM.

The CDR3 DNA reads as TGTGCCAGCAGACTAGCGGGAGGGCCCTCCTACGAGCAGTACTTC. This gives the protein CASRLAGGPSYEQYF. V and J are TRBV7-2 and TRBJ2-7; 13 bases match TRBD2. CDR3 length equals 15 residues. V shed 6 bases and J 0 bases; nucleotides not matched to a gene: 2. Germline CDR1 is SGHTA and CDR2 is FQGNSA.

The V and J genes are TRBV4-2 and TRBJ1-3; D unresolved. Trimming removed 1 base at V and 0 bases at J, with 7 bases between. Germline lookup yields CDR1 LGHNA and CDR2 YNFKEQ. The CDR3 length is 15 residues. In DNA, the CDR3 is TGTGCCAGCAGCCAAGTGGACTTCTCTGGAAACACCATATATTTT. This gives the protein CASSQVDFSGNTIYF.

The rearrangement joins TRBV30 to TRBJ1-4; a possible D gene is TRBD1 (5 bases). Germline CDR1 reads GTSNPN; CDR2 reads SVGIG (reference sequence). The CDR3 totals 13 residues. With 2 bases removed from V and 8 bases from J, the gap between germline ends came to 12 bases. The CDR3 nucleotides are TGTGCCTGGAGTCAAGGGGCGGGGGAAAAACTGTTTTTT. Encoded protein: CAWSQGAGEKLFF.

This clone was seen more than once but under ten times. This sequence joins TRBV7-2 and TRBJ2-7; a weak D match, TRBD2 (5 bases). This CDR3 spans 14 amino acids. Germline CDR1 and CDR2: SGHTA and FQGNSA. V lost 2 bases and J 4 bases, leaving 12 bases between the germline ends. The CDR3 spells CASSLSGSGYEQYF. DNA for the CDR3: TGTGCCAGCAGCTTAAGTGGGAGTGGGTACGAGCAGTACTTC.

CDR3 nucleotides: TGTGCCAGTAGTCCGCGGACAGAGAACTATGGCTACACCTTC. It encodes CASSPRTENYGYTF. V usage is TRBV19 and J usage is TRBJ1-2, with TRBD1 as a possible D gene (6 bases). The germline V and J ends were trimmed by 5 bases and 2 bases, with 12 bases remaining between them. Germline CDR1 and CDR2: LNHDA and SQIVND (reference sequence). CDR3 length: 14 amino acids.

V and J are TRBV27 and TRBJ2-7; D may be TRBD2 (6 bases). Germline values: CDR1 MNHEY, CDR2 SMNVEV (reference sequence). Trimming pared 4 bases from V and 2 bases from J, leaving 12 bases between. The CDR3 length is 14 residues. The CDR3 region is CASSSGGIPYEQYF. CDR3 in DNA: TGTGCCAGCAGTTCCGGAGGGATCCCCTACGAGCAGTACTTC.

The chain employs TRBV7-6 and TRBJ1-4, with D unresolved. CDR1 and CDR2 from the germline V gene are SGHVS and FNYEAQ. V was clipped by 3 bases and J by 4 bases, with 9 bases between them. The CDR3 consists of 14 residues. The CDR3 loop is CASSFRGVNEKLFF. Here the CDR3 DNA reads TGTGCCAGCAGCTTCCGGGGAGTTAATGAAAAACTGTTTTTT. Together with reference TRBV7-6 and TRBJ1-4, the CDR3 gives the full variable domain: GAGVSQSPRYKVTKRGQDVALRCDPISGHVSLYWYRQALGQGPEFLTYFNYEAQQDKSGLPNDRFSAERPEGSISTLTIQRTEQRDSAMYRCASSFRGVNEKLFFGSGTQLSVL.

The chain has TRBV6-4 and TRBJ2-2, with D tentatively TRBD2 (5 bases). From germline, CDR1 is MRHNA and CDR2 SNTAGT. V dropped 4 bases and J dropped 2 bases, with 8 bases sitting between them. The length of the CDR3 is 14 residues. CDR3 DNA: TGTGCCAGCAGTGTCGCGGGTAACACCGGGGAGCTGTTTTTT. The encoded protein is CASSVAGNTGELFF.

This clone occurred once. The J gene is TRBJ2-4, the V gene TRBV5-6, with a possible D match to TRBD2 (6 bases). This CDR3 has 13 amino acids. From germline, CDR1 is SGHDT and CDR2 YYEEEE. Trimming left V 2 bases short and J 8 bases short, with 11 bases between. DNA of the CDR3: TGTGCCAGCAGCTTAGGAGGGGAGGACATTCAGTACTTC. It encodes CASSLGGEDIQYF.

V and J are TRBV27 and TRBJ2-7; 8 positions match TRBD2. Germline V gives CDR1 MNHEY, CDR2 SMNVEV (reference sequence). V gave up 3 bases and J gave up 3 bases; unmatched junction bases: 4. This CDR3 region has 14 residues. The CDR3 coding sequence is TGTGCCAGCAGTTTGATGGGACTAGTCTACGAGCAGTACTTC. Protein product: CASSLMGLVYEQYF.

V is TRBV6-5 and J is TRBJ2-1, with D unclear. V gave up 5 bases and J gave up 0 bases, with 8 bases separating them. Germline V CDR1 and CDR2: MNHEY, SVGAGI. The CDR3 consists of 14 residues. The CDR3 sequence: CASSPSPSYNEQFF. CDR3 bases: TGTGCCAGCAGTCCATCCCCCTCCTACAATGAGCAGTTCTTC.

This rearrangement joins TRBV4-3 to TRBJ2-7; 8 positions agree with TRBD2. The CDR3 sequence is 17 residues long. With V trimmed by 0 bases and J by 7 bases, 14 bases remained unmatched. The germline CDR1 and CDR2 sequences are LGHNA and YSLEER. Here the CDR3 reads CASSQDPSGSSSGEQYF. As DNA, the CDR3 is TGCGCCAGCAGCCAAGATCCCAGCGGGAGTTCTTCGGGGGAGCAGTACTTC.

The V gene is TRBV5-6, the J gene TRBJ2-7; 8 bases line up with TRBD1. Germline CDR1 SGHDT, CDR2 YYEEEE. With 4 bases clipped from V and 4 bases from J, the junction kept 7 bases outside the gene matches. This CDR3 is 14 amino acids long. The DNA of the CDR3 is TGTGCCAGCAGCCCAGGACAGGGTTTATACGAGCAGTACTTC. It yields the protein CASSPGQGLYEQYF.

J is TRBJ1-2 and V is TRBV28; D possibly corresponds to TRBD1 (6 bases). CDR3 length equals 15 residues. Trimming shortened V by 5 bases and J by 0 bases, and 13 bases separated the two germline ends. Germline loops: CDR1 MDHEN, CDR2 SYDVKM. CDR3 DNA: TGTGCCAGCAGTAACAGGGTTATAGCTAACTATGGCTACACCTTC. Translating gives CASSNRVIANYGYTF.

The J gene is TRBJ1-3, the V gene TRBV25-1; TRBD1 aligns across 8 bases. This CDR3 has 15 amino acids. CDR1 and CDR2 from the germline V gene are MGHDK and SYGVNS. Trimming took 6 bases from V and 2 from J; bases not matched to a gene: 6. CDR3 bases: TGTGCCAGCAGCGACAGGGGACCCCCTGGAAACACCATATATTTT. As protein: CASSDRGPPGNTIYF.

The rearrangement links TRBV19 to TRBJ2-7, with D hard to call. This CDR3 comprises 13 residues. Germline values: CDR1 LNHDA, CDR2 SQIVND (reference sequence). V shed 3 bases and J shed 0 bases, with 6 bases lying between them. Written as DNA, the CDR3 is TGTGCCAGTAGTATGGCCATCTCCTACGAGCAGTACTTC. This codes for CASSMAISYEQYF. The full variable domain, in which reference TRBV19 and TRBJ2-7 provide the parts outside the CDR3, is DGGITQSPKYLFRKEGQNVTLSCEQNLNHDAMYWYRQDPGQGLRLIYYSQIVNDFQKGDIAEGYSVSREKKESFPLTVTSAQKNPTAFYLCASSMAISYEQYFGPGTRLTVT.

The CDR3 DNA reads as TGTGCCAGCAGCTCACCTGAGGGGGTGGGCAGCACAGATACGCAGTATTTT. Its protein is CASSSPEGVGSTDTQYF. The chain employs TRBV11-2 and TRBJ2-3; a possible D gene is TRBD1 (6 bases). The CDR3 is made up of 17 amino acids. Germline V gene lookup returns CDR1 SGHAT and CDR2 FQNNGV. V was trimmed by 4 bases and J by 0 bases, leaving 17 bases between them.

The CDR3 is CASTVSAGLPTDTQYF. In DNA, the CDR3 is TGTGCCAGCACCGTCTCAGCGGGACTTCCCACAGATACGCAGTATTTT. V usage is TRBV2 and J usage is TRBJ2-3, with 7 bases that match TRBD2. The CDR3 length is 16 residues. V was pared by 7 bases and J by 2 bases, with 12 bases of the junction left unmatched. CDR1 is SNHLY, CDR2 FYNNEI, per germline.

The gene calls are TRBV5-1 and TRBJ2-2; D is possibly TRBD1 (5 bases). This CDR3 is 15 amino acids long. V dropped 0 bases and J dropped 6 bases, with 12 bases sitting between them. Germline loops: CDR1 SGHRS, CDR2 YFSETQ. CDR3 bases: TGCGCCAGCAGCTTGGAATCAGGGATCGCCGGGGAGCTGTTTTTT. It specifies CASSLESGIAGELFF.

The CDR3 here is CASSAGLAGHNEQFF. The CDR3 nucleotides read TGTGCCAGCAGCGCGGGACTAGCGGGACACAATGAGCAGTTCTTC. The J gene is TRBJ2-1, the V gene TRBV9, with 13 bases lining up with TRBD2. V trimming: 3 bases; J trimming: 5 bases; junction bases outside the gene matches: 2. The CDR3 is 15 amino acids. CDR1 SGDLS and CDR2 YYNGEE come from the germline V gene.